These 22 T cell receptor beta chains originate from one sample sequenced in a study of T cells after yellow fever vaccination. TCRdb independently ran MiXCR on the 5' RACE reads; one entry per CDR3 protein. The sample yields some 340,000 distinct CDR3 sequences, around 10% seen once. The sequencing here drew on CD4+ T cells sorted from PBMCs, taken 45 days after the yellow fever booster vaccination. These receptors all come from a man younger than 35 who received the YFV17D yellow fever vaccine.

The table lists this clonotype with many counts. V gene TRBV5-1 combines with J gene TRBJ1-4, with D possibly TRBD1 on 6 matching bases. CDR3 length: 14 amino acids. CDR1 SGHRS and CDR2 YFSETQ come from the germline V gene. Trimming removed 9 bases from V and 6 bases from J, with 18 bases in between. CDR3: CATSKGGIDEKLFF. DNA of the CDR3: TGCGCCACCTCAAAGGGGGGGATTGATGAAAAACTGTTTTTT.

With regard to this clonotype: At one boundary the junction diverges from the germline segment, which might be a read error. V and J are TRBV10-2 and TRBJ2-3; the D is unclear. Looked up from germline, CDR1 is WSHSY and CDR2 is SAAADI. This CDR3 contains 13 residues. The CDR3 DNA reads as TGCGCCAGCAGGGAGTCTTCCACAGATACGCAGTATTTT. This sequence encodes CASRESSTDTQYF.

This clonotype appeared many times. Its ends do not fully match the called genes, so a read error is possible. The chain joins TRBV7-9 to TRBJ1-4; TRBD1 is a possible D gene (5 bases). Germline CDR1 SEHNR, CDR2 FQNEAQ (reference sequence). The CDR3 contains 13 residues. CDR3 protein: CASSPQGSSRGYF. The CDR3 bases are TGTGCCAGCAGCCCCCAAGGGTCCTCTCGGGGGTATTTT.

This clonotype was picked up one time. The V call is TRBV19, the J call TRBJ1-1; D is perhaps TRBD1 (5 bases). Germline CDR1 LNHDA, CDR2 SQIVND (reference sequence). V lost 2 bases and J 3 bases, leaving 16 bases between the germline ends. This CDR3 region has 16 residues. The CDR3 reads CASSISLGQGYTEAFF. In DNA, the CDR3 is TGTGCCAGTAGTATATCCCTTGGGCAGGGCTACACTGAAGCTTTCTTT.

There are a few counts of this clonotype. The rearrangement links TRBV20-1 to TRBJ1-1; possible D gene TRBD1, 5 bases. The V gene lost 3 bases and the J gene lost 4 bases, with 15 bases spanning the gap. Germline V lookup: CDR1 DFQATT, CDR2 SNEGSKA (reference sequence). The CDR3 runs to 14 residues. CDR3: CSASESGSTTEAFF. The CDR3 nucleotides are TGCAGTGCTAGCGAATCAGGGTCGACCACTGAAGCTTTCTTT.

The rearrangement uses TRBV5-4 and TRBJ2-5, with 8 bases that match TRBD2. Germline V gives CDR1 SGHNT, CDR2 YYREEE (reference sequence). V shed 0 bases and J 4 bases; nucleotides not matched to a gene: 5. The CDR3 has 15 amino acids. DNA of the CDR3: TGTGCCAGCAGCTTGGCCGCGGGGGGTGGAGAGACCCAGTACTTC. Protein product: CASSLAAGGGETQYF.

This clonotype was counted at least ten times. The chain employs TRBV6-1 and TRBJ2-4; D gene uncertain. The CDR3 length is 15 residues. Per the germline V gene, CDR1 is MNHNS and CDR2 is SASEGT. The V end was cut by 6 bases, the J end by 1 base, with 13 bases between. The CDR3 sequence is CASSPTTQAKNIQYF. For the CDR3, the DNA is TGTGCCAGCAGCCCTACCACCCAGGCCAAAAACATTCAGTACTTC.

The V call is TRBV6-5, the J call TRBJ1-2, with a tentative D call TRBD1 (5 bases). V lost 0 bases, J lost 8 bases, and 19 bases lay in between. Germline CDR1 is MNHEY and CDR2 is SVGAGI. The CDR3 spans 16 residues. For the CDR3, the DNA is TGTGCCAGCAGTTACTCGACGGGGACCAAAATTGGCGGCTACACCTTC. It codes for CASSYSTGTKIGGYTF.

This clonotype was recorded a few times. The V call is TRBV7-6, the J call TRBJ2-3; 8 bases map to TRBD2. The CDR3 contains 14 residues. The junction had 7 bases not matched to a gene; V was cut back by 5 bases and J by 6 bases. CDR1 SGHVS and CDR2 FNYEAQ come from the germline V gene. CDR3: CASSARGAGDTQYF. In DNA form, the CDR3 reads TGTGCCAGCAGCGCGCGGGGGGCCGGGGATACGCAGTATTTT.

This clonotype was seen only a few times. The V and J genes are TRBV18 and TRBJ1-5, with D tentatively TRBD1 (5 bases). With 3 bases removed from V and 1 base from J, the gap between germline ends came to 10 bases. Germline V gene sequence: CDR1 KGHSH, CDR2 LQKENI. This CDR3 has 15 amino acids. The DNA for the CDR3 is TGTGCCAGCTCACCCCTCCCAGGGAGCAATCAGCCCCAGCATTTT. This sequence encodes CASSPLPGSNQPQHF.

This clonotype was recorded many times. J is TRBJ2-5 and V is TRBV7-2, with TRBD2 identical over 7 bases. The CDR3 is 14 amino acids. V was pared by 3 bases and J by 5 bases, with 6 bases of the junction left unmatched. Germline CDR1 SGHTA, CDR2 FQGNSA. DNA of the CDR3: TGTGCCAGCAGCTTCGGACTGACTAGCGAGACCCAGTACTTC. It yields the protein CASSFGLTSETQYF. Full variable domain (remainder filled in from reference TRBV7-2 and TRBJ2-5): GAGVSQSPSNKVTEKGKDVELRCDPISGHTALYWYRQSLGQGLEFLIYFQGNSAPDKSGLPSDRFSAERTGGSVSTLTIQRTQQEDSAVYLCASSFGLTSETQYFGPGTRLLVL.

This clonotype occurred a few times. This chain joins TRBV7-2 and TRBJ1-1; D perhaps matches TRBD1 (5 bases). The CDR3 loop spans 14 amino acids. V lost 5 bases to trimming and J lost 2 bases, with 12 bases between them. Germline CDR1 SGHTA, CDR2 FQGNSA. For the CDR3, the DNA is TGTGCCAGCAGCAGTAGACAGTTTAACACTGAAGCTTTCTTT. This gives the protein CASSSRQFNTEAFF. Full variable domain (outside the CDR3, taken from reference TRBV7-2 and TRBJ1-1): GAGVSQSPSNKVTEKGKDVELRCDPISGHTALYWYRQSLGQGLEFLIYFQGNSAPDKSGLPSDRFSAERTGGSVSTLTIQRTQQEDSAVYLCASSSRQFNTEAFFGQGTRLTVV.

There are a few counts of this clonotype. This sequence joins TRBV20-1 and TRBJ1-5; a weak D match, TRBD1 (5 bases). The length of the CDR3 is 14 residues. Per germline, CDR1 DFQATT and CDR2 SNEGSKA (reference sequence). V was clipped by 2 bases and J by 5 bases, with 13 bases between them. The CDR3 sequence: CSARRPDSYQPQHF. CDR3 bases: TGCAGTGCTAGACGACCTGACAGTTATCAGCCCCAGCATTTT.

The table lists this clonotype with a few counts. This chain links TRBV7-3 with TRBJ2-3, with D unresolved. Between the trimmed V and J ends, which lost 1 base and 3 bases, there was a span of 11 bases. The V gene's germline CDR1 is SGHTA and CDR2 FQGTGA. The CDR3 spans 15 residues. Written as DNA, the CDR3 is TGTGCCAGCAGCTTAAATAGCCCGCCAACAGATACGCAGTATTTT. Residues: CASSLNSPPTDTQYF.

In this sample, this clonotype turned up many times. The chain links TRBV10-3 to TRBJ2-3; D assignment may be TRBD1 or TRBD2 (6 bases each). The CDR3 extends over 14 amino acids. The germline gives CDR1 ENHRY, CDR2 SYGVKD. Trimming shortened V by 6 bases and J by 4 bases, and 14 bases separated the two germline ends. The CDR3 DNA follows: TGTGCCATCAGGAGGACTGGGGGGCCAGATACGCAGTATTTT. It specifies CAIRRTGGPDTQYF.

The chain employs TRBV7-2 and TRBJ1-1; D is perhaps TRBD1 (5 bases). The germline V gene encodes CDR1 SGHTA and CDR2 FQGNSA. Trimming stripped 5 bases from V and 1 base from J, with 14 bases between. CDR3 size: 15 residues. Here the CDR3 DNA reads TGTGCCAGCAGCCCGAGCGACAGTCCGAACACTGAAGCTTTCTTT. Its translation is CASSPSDSPNTEAFF. Combining the CDR3 with reference TRBV7-2 and TRBJ1-1 gives the whole variable domain GAGVSQSPSNKVTEKGKDVELRCDPISGHTALYWYRQSLGQGLEFLIYFQGNSAPDKSGLPSDRFSAERTGGSVSTLTIQRTQQEDSAVYLCASSPSDSPNTEAFFGQGTRLTVV.

This clonotype was observed a few times. V and J are TRBV12-3 or TRBV12-4 and TRBJ2-5, with 10 nucleotides matching TRBD2. This CDR3 contains 15 residues. With V trimmed by 6 bases and J by 2 bases, 6 bases remained unmatched. For the CDR3, the DNA is TGTGCCAGCAGCTGGACTAGCGGATATCAAGAGACCCAGTACTTC. Amino acid sequence: CASSWTSGYQETQYF.

This clonotype was found many times. This chain connects TRBV5-1 to TRBJ1-2; 10 bases agree with TRBD1. V lost 5 bases to trimming and J lost 11 bases; unmatched junction nucleotides: 6. The length of the CDR3 is 12 residues. The germline CDR1 and CDR2 sequences are SGHRS and YFSETQ. The CDR3 nucleotides are TGCGCCAGCAGTTCGGGACAGGGGCGATACACCTTC. It specifies CASSSGQGRYTF.

The gene calls are TRBV10-3 and TRBJ1-5; 8 bases agree with TRBD1. Trimming cost V 6 bases and J 6 bases; bases outside gene matches: 4. The CDR3 totals 13 residues. Germline values: CDR1 ENHRY, CDR2 SYGVKD. The CDR3: CAIRQGAGQPQHF. The CDR3 nucleotides read TGTGCCATCAGGCAGGGGGCTGGTCAGCCCCAGCATTTT.

In this sample, this clonotype turned up a few times. This sequence joins TRBV6-5 and TRBJ1-3; D unclear. Germline-derived CDR1 and CDR2 are MNHEY and SVGAGI. Between the trimmed V and J ends, which lost 8 bases and 0 bases, there was a span of 11 bases. The CDR3 is 14 residues long. CDR3 DNA sequence: TGTGCCAGCGGGATGACGAACTCTGGAAACACCATATATTTT. Its translation: CASGMTNSGNTIYF.

The sample holds a few counts of this clonotype. The rearrangement joins TRBV6-6 to TRBJ1-4, with 8 bases lining up with TRBD1. J lost 4 bases, V lost 6 bases, and 4 bases had no gene match. Germline CDR1 reads MNHNY; CDR2 reads SVGAGI (reference sequence). The CDR3 has 14 residues. The CDR3 reads CASSLTGDNEKLFF. In DNA form, the CDR3 reads TGTGCCAGCAGCTTGACAGGGGATAATGAAAAACTGTTTTTT.

The V gene is TRBV7-2, the J gene TRBJ2-7; tentative D call: TRBD2 (6 bases). Trimming pared 5 bases from V and 0 bases from J, leaving 14 bases between. Germline-derived CDR1 and CDR2 are SGHTA and FQGNSA. This CDR3 is 15 amino acids long. CDR3 loop: CASSLHGGFSYEQYF. CDR3 coding DNA: TGTGCCAGCAGCCTCCACGGAGGGTTCTCCTACGAGCAGTACTTC.